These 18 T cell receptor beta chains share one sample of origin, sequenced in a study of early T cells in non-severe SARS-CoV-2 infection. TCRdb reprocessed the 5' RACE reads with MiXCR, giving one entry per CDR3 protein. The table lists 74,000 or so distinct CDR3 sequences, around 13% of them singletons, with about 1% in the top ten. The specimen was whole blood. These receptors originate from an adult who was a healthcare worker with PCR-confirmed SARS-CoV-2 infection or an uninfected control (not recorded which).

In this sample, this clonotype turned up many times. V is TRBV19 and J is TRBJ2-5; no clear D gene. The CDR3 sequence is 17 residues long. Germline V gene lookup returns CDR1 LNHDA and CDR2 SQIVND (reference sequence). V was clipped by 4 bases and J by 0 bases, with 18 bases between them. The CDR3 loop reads CASSRTSRGRYQETQYF. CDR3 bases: TGTGCCAGTAGTAGGACGAGTCGCGGACGCTACCAAGAGACCCAGTACTTC. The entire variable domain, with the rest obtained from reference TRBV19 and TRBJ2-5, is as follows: DGGITQSPKYLFRKEGQNVTLSCEQNLNHDAMYWYRQDPGQGLRLIYYSQIVNDFQKGDIAEGYSVSREKKESFPLTVTSAQKNPTAFYLCASSRTSRGRYQETQYFGPGTRLLVL.

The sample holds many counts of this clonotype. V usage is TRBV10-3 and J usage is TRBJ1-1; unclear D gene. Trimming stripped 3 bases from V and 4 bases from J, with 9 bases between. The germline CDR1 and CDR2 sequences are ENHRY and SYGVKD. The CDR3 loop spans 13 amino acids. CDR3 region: CAISDNDPTEAFF. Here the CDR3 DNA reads TGTGCCATCAGTGATAACGATCCCACTGAAGCTTTCTTT.

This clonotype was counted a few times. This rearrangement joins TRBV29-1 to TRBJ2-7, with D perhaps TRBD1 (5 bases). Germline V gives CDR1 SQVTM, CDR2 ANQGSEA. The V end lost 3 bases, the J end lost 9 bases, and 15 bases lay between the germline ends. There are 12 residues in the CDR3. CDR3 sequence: CSVDAGSNRQYF. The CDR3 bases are TGCAGCGTTGATGCAGGGTCTAATCGGCAGTACTTC.

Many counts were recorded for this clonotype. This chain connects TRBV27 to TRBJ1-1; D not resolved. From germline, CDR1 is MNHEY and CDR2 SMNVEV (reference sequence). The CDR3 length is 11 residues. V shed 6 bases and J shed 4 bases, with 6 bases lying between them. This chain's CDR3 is CASSHLTEAFF. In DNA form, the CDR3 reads TGTGCCAGCAGCCATCTCACTGAAGCTTTCTTT.

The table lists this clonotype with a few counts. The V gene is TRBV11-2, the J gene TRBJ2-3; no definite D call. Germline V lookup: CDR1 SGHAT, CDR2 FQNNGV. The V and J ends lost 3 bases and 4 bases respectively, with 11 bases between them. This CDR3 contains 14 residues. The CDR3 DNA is TGTGCCAGCAGCTTCCTGACTGGTTCAGATACGCAGTATTTT. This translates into CASSFLTGSDTQYF.

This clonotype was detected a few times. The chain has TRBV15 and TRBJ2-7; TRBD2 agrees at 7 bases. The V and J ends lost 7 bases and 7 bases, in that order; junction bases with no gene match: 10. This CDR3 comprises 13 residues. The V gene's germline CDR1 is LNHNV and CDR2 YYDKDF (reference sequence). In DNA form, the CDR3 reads TGTGCCACCACCCCTCGGGGGGAGCGTGAGCAGTACTTC. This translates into CATTPRGEREQYF.

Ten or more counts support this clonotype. CDR3 nucleotide sequence: TGTGCCACCAGCAGAGATAGGGTCCACGAGCAGTACTTC. This gives the protein CATSRDRVHEQYF. The V and J genes are TRBV15 and TRBJ2-7; D is ambiguous. CDR1 is LNHNV and CDR2 is YYDKDF in the germline V gene (reference sequence). The CDR3 is 13 residues long. Between the trimmed V and J ends, which lost 0 bases and 5 bases, there was a span of 8 bases.

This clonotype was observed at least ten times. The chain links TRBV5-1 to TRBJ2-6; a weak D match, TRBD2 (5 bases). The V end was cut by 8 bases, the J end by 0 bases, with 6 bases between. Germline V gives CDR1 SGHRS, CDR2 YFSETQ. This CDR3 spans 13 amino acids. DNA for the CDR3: TGCGCCAGTGGGAGCTCTGGGGCCAACGTCCTGACTTTC. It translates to CASGSSGANVLTF.

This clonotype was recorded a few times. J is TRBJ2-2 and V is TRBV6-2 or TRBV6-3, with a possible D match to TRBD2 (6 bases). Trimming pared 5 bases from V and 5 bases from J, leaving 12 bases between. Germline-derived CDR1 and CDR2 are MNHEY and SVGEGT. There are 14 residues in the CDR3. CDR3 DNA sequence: TGTGCCAGCAGTCCCATAGCGGATACCGGGGAGCTGTTTTTT. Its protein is CASSPIADTGELFF.

CDR3: CASSQDWGRNEQFF. Written as DNA, the CDR3 is TGTGCCAGCAGCCAAGACTGGGGAAGGAATGAGCAGTTCTTC. The rearrangement joins TRBV3-1 to TRBJ2-1; D remains ambiguous. This CDR3 spans 14 amino acids. V lost 0 bases, J lost 7 bases, and 10 bases lay in between. Germline-derived CDR1 and CDR2 are LGHDT and YNNKEL (reference sequence).

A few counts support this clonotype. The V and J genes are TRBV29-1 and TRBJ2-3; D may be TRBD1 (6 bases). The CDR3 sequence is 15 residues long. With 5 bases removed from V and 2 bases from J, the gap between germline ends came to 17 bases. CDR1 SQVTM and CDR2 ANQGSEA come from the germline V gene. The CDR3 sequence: CSVPRQASYTDTQYF. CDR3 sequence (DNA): TGCAGCGTTCCGAGACAGGCAAGTTACACAGATACGCAGTATTTT.

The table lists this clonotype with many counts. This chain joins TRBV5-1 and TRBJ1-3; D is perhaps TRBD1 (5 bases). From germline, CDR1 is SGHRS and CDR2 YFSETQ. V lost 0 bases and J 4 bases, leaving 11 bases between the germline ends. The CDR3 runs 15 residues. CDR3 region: CASSLAGGYGNTIYF. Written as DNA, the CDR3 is TGCGCCAGCAGCTTGGCCGGGGGTTACGGAAACACCATATATTTT.

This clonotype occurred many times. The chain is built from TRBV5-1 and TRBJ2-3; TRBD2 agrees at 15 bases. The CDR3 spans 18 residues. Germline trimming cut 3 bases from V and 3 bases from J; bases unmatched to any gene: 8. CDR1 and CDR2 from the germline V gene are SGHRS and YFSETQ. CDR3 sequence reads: CASSWLGTSGGSTDTQYF. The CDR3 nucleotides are TGCGCCAGCAGCTGGCTAGGGACTAGCGGGGGGTCAACAGATACGCAGTATTTT.

CDR3 loop: CASRRDRGYNEQFF. Written as DNA, the CDR3 is TGTGCCAGCAGACGGGACAGGGGCTACAATGAGCAGTTCTTC. The chain carries TRBV6-2 or TRBV6-3 and TRBJ2-1; TRBD1 matches at 10 bases. The CDR3 is 14 amino acids. V dropped 6 bases and J dropped 3; count of bases not matched to a gene: 2. Germline V gives CDR1 MNHEY, CDR2 SVGEGT.

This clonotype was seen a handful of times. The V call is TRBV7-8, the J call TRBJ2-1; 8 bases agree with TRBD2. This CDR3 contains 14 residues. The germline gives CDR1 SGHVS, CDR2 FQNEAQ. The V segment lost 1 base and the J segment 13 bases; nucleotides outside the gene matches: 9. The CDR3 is CASSLESSGGNQFF. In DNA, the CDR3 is TGTGCCAGCAGCTTAGAGTCCAGCGGGGGTAACCAGTTCTTC.

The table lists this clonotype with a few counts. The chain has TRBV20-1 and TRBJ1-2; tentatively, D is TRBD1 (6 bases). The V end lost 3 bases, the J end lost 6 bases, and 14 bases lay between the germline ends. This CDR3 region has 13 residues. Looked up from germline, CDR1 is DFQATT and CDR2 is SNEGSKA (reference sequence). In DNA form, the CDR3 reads TGCAGTGCTAGGTACAGGGAAAGGAATGGCTACACCTTC. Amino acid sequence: CSARYRERNGYTF.

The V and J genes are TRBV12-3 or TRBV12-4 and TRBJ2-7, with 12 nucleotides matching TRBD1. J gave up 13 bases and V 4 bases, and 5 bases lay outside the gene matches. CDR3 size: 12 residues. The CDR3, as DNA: TGTGCCAGCAGTTCCGGGACAGGGGGCATATACTTC. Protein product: CASSSGTGGIYF.

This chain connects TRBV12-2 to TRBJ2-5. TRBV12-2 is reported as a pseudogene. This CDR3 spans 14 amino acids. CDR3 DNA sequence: TGTGCAAGTCGCTTAATGAAGGTGGAAGAGACCCAGTACTTC. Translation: CASRLMKVEETQYF.